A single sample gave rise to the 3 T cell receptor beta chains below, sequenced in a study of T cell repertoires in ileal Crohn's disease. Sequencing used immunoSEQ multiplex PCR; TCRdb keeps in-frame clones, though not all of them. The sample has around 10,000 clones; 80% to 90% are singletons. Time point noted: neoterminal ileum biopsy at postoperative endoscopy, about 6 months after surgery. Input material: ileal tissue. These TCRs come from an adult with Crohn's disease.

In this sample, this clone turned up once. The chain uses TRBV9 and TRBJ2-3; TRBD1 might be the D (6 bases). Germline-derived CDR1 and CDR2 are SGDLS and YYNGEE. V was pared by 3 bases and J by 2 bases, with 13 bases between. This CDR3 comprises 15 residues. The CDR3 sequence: CASSAGQSYTDTQYF. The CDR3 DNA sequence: TGTGCCAGCAGCGCCGGACAGAGTTACACAGATACGCAGTATTTT.

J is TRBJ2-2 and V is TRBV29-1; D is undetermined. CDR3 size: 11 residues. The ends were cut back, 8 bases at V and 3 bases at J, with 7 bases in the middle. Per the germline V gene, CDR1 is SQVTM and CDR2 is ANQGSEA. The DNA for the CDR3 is TGCAGCTACCGGGACACCGGGGAGCTGTTTTTT. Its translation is CSYRDTGELFF.

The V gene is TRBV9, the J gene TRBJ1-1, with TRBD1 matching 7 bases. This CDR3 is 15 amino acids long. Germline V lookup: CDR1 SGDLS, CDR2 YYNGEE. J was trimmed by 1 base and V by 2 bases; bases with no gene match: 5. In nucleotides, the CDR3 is TGTGCCAGCAGCGTTCGAGGGGGCGCGAACACTGAAGCTTTCTTT. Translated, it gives CASSVRGGANTEAFF.